The present TCR beta chain was sequenced within a study of T cell responses to AZD1222 COVID-19 vaccine. The length of the CDR3 is 13 residues. Germline CDR1 reads MNHEY; CDR2 reads SVGAGI. V shed 9 bases and J shed 5 bases, with 14 bases lying between them. Only in-frame clones appear in the TCRdb table, and some are missing; sequencing was by immunoSEQ multiplex PCR. The table lists roughly 130,000 clones, approximately 92% of them singletons. On this clone itself: What it binds is unknown.

General observations from the study: The study identified only a handful of AZD1222 recipients as seropositive at baseline.

The clonotype comes from an adult in good health. This rearrangement joins TRBV6-5 to TRBJ1-5; a weak D match, TRBD1 (6 bases). Specimen: peripheral blood, collected on day 0 of AZD1222 vaccination. The CDR3 sequence: CASMGGADQPQHF. The CDR3 nucleotides are TGTGCCAGTATGGGGGGGGCTGATCAGCCCCAGCATTTT.